The 8 T cell receptor beta chains presented below share a single source sample, sequenced in a study of blood T cell repertoires in COVID-19. TCRdb's copy holds only in-frame clones and misses some; the assay was immunoSEQ multiplex PCR. The sample has about 240,000 clones; more than 75% are singletons. Sequencing input: PBMCs or T cells enriched from blood (not recorded which). Source of these receptors: a woman in her forties with acute COVID-19.

The chain couples TRBV10-3 to TRBJ2-2; TRBD2 aligns across 14 bases. The CDR3 contains 18 residues. CDR1 ENHRY and CDR2 SYGVKD come from the germline V gene. The ends lost 3 bases at V and 6 bases at J; junction bases unmatched: 9. DNA for the CDR3: TGTGCCATCAGTGACCCCGGGACTAGCGGGAGTCTCTCCGGGGAGCTGTTTTTT. Residues: CAISDPGTSGSLSGELFF.

This chain links TRBV11-2 with TRBJ1-6, with no clear D. Per germline, CDR1 SGHAT and CDR2 FQNNGV. The CDR3 runs to 19 residues. The V gene lost 5 bases and the J gene lost 0 bases, with 20 bases spanning the gap. CDR3 sequence (DNA): TGTGCCAGCAGCCTCTATGGGAGGACGTCGAGCTCCTATAATTCACCCCTCCACTTT. Translating gives CASSLYGRTSSSYNSPLHF.

V is TRBV11-2 and J is TRBJ2-1, with 12 bases identical to TRBD2. This CDR3 is 17 amino acids long. Trimming removed 4 bases from V and 4 bases from J; junction bases left unmatched: 8. Germline lookup yields CDR1 SGHAT and CDR2 FQNNGV. CDR3 sequence (DNA): TGTGCCAGCAGCTCCACCCTAGCGGGAGGGAGATACAATGAGCAGTTCTTC. It translates to CASSSTLAGGRYNEQFF.

The chain couples TRBV19 to TRBJ2-5; possible D gene TRBD1, 6 bases. The V and J ends lost 5 bases and 3 bases respectively, with 13 bases between them. The CDR3 extends over 14 amino acids. CDR1 and CDR2 from the germline V gene are LNHDA and SQIVND (reference sequence). CDR3 sequence (DNA): TGTGCCAGTAGTCCAGGGACATCCAAAGAGACCCAGTACTTC. Translated, it gives CASSPGTSKETQYF. The full variable domain, with the rest looked up from reference TRBV19 and TRBJ2-5, is DGGITQSPKYLFRKEGQNVTLSCEQNLNHDAMYWYRQDPGQGLRLIYYSQIVNDFQKGDIAEGYSVSREKKESFPLTVTSAQKNPTAFYLCASSPGTSKETQYFGPGTRLLVL.

This clone was observed a handful of times. The gene calls are TRBV14 and TRBJ1-3; 9 bases line up with TRBD1. The CDR3 covers 16 residues. CDR1 and CDR2 from the germline V gene are SGHDN and FVKESK. V lost 6 bases, J lost 2 bases, and 8 bases stayed unmatched. As DNA, the CDR3 is TGTGCCAGCAGTCGGAAACAGGGGGCAACTGGAAACACCATATATTTT. Amino acid sequence: CASSRKQGATGNTIYF.

In DNA, the CDR3 is TGTGCCAGCAGTTCGCTCCGGGACTATACCTACAATGAGCAGTTCTTC. Translation gives CASSSLRDYTYNEQFF. The chain combines TRBV27 with TRBJ2-1, with 7 bases that match TRBD2. V was clipped by 4 bases and J by 2 bases; unmatched bases: 8. Germline CDR1 reads MNHEY; CDR2 reads SMNVEV (reference sequence). The CDR3 runs to 16 residues.

The chain is built from TRBV27 and TRBJ2-2; 7 bases are shared with TRBD1. Germline lookup yields CDR1 MNHEY and CDR2 SMNVEV (reference sequence). V was pared by 5 bases and J by 8 bases, with 11 bases of the junction left unmatched. The CDR3 is 15 amino acids. The CDR3 sequence: CASSPPTGDTGELFF. The DNA of the CDR3 is TGTGCCAGCAGTCCGCCTACAGGGGATACAGGGGAGCTGTTTTTT.

The V gene is TRBV5-1, the J gene TRBJ2-1, with 9 bases fitting TRBD2. This CDR3 has 13 residues. Germline trimming cut 4 bases from V and 10 bases from J; bases unmatched to any gene: 6. CDR1 SGHRS and CDR2 YFSETQ come from the germline V gene. The CDR3 DNA reads as TGCGCCAGCAGCAGACATAGCGGGAGCGAGCAGTTCTTC. This codes for CASSRHSGSEQFF.